The 3 T cell receptor beta chains listed next were all sequenced from one sample in a study of blood T cell repertoires in COVID-19. The protocol was immunoSEQ multiplex PCR, while the TCRdb copy is restricted to in-frame clones and leaves out a portion. This repertoire shows about 200,000 clones, about four fifths found once; its top ten account for about 2.5%. Sample: peripheral blood. The receptors derive from a woman between 40 and 55 years old with active or convalescent COVID-19.

The chain has TRBV9 and TRBJ2-3; TRBD1 agrees at 7 bases. Germline CDR1 reads SGDLS; CDR2 reads YYNGEE. After removal of 0 bases from V and 2 bases from J, the junction contained 3 bases not matched to a gene. The CDR3 length is 15 residues. The CDR3 bases are TGTGCCAGCAGCGTAGGAGACAGGGACACAGATACGCAGTATTTT. Its protein product is CASSVGDRDTDTQYF.

V usage is TRBV7-8 and J usage is TRBJ1-4; maybe TRBD1 (5 bases). V was trimmed by 1 base and J by 1 base, leaving 7 bases between them. This CDR3 comprises 15 residues. CDR1 is SGHVS, CDR2 FQNEAQ, per germline. CDR3 nucleotides: TGTGCCAGCAGCTTAGACGACAGAACTAATGAAAAACTGTTTTTT. It yields the protein CASSLDDRTNEKLFF.

The genes are TRBV25-1 and TRBJ1-6; TRBD1 agrees at 7 bases. This CDR3 is 13 amino acids long. J lost 10 bases, V lost 5 bases, and 5 bases had no gene match. In germline, CDR1 is MGHDK, CDR2 SYGVNS. CDR3 residues: CASSPTGDSPLHF. The CDR3 DNA is TGTGCCAGCAGTCCAACAGGGGACTCACCCCTCCACTTT.